A selection of T cell receptor beta chains follows, all from one sample in a study of shared clonotypes between healthy human individuals. Only in-frame clones appear in the TCRdb table, and some are missing; sequencing was by immunoSEQ multiplex PCR. This sample has about 470,000 clones, with roughly 77% found just once. The sequenced sample was PBMCs. These receptors all come from a woman in her thirties or forties in good health. Some clones in this sample may be carry-over from other donors' samples. CDR3s include the opening cysteine and the closing phenylalanine or tryptophan. The D gene is left open where the match is weak. Size is stated for part of the rows, as once, few or many counts, or as a class when the clone is expanded.

TRBV19	.	TRBJ1-2	.	CASGLGALGYTF	TGTGCCAGTGGACTTGGGGCTCTGGGCTACACCTTC
TRBV7-5	.	TRBJ2-5	.	CVRSSGLAGRKETQYF	TGTGTCAGAAGCTCCGGACTAGCGGGGCGAAAAGAGACCCAGTACTTC
TRBV2	.	TRBJ2-5	TRBD1	CASSDRTGGQTQYF	TGTGCCAGCAGTGATAGAACAGGGGGACAGACCCAGTACTTC
TRBV5-4	.	TRBJ2-7	TRBD2	CASSQSGTSHEQYF	TGTGCCAGCAGCCAGTCCGGGACTAGCCACGAGCAGTACTTC
TRBV7-7	few	TRBJ1-1	.	CASSLAGDTEAFF	TGTGCTAGCAGCTTAGCAGGGGACACTGAAGCTTTCTTT
TRBV5-1	.	TRBJ2-5	.	CASSLGSQETQYF	TGCGCCAGCAGCCTTGGCAGCCAAGAGACCCAGTACTTC
TRBV27	.	TRBJ1-5	TRBD1	CASSGQTGHSQPQHF	TGTGCCAGCAGTGGGCAGACAGGGCATAGTCAGCCCCAGCATTTT
TRBV10-3	once	TRBJ1-2	.	CAISTQGTYGYTF	TGTGCCATCAGCACCCAGGGAACGTATGGCTACACCTTC
TRBV28	.	TRBJ2-4	TRBD2	CASSPLGLAGVLDIQYF	TGTGCCAGCAGTCCCCTCGGACTAGCGGGAGTTCTGGACATTCAGTACTTC
TRBV11-2	once	TRBJ2-3	TRBD2	CASSETSGGGDTQYF	TGTGCCAGCAGCGAGACTAGCGGAGGGGGGGATACGCAGTATTTT
TRBV28	.	TRBJ2-7	.	CASRLGGRGEQYF	TGTGCCAGCCGACTCGGGGGTAGGGGCGAGCAGTACTTC
TRBV30	.	TRBJ1-5	.	CAWSTSGAGQPQHF	TGTGCCTGGAGTACAAGCGGGGCGGGTCAGCCCCAGCATTTT
TRBV28	.	TRBJ2-7	TRBD1	CASSDLPGQGGYEQYF	TGTGCCAGCAGTGATCTACCGGGACAGGGAGGCTACGAGCAGTACTTC
TRBV28	.	TRBJ2-7	TRBD1	CASSFSGTGRYEQYF	TGTGCCAGCAGTTTCTCTGGGACAGGGAGGTACGAGCAGTACTTC
TRBV14	.	TRBJ2-2	.	CASSLTLFSYTGELFF	TGTGCCAGCAGCCTAACCCTCTTTTCCTACACCGGGGAGCTGTTTTTT
TRBV7-8	.	TRBJ2-7	.	CASSLGGDVYEQYF	TGTGCCAGCAGCTTGGGCGGGGATGTATACGAGCAGTACTTC
TRBV15	.	TRBJ2-5	.	CATKRLRGWEETQYF	TGTGCCACCAAACGCCTCCGGGGATGGGAAGAGACCCAGTACTTC
TRBV7-2	.	TRBJ1-1	TRBD1	CASSRGQGVGNTEAFF	TGTGCCAGCAGCCGGGGACAGGGGGTTGGGAACACTGAAGCTTTCTTT
TRBV7-8	few	TRBJ2-7	TRBD2	CASSSRLAATYEQYF	TGTGCCAGCAGCTCACGACTAGCGGCTACCTACGAGCAGTACTTC
TRBV19	once	TRBJ2-2	TRBD1	CASTPWAGGDTGELFF	TGTGCCAGTACCCCCTGGGCAGGGGGAGACACCGGGGAGCTGTTTTTT
TRBV28	.	TRBJ1-2	.	CASTLRDNRYTF	TGTGCCAGCACCCTCCGGGACAATCGCTACACCTTC
TRBV27	few	TRBJ1-1	.	CASRTRYTEAFF	TGTGCCAGCAGAACGAGGTACACTGAAGCTTTCTTT
TRBV15	.	TRBJ2-1	TRBD2	CATSTPGLPDNEQFF	TGTGCCACCAGTACTCCGGGACTACCCGACAATGAGCAGTTCTTC
TRBV2	once	TRBJ2-5	.	CASSAQTQETQYF	TGTGCCAGCAGTGCCCAGACCCAGGAGACCCAGTACTTC
TRBV4-3	once	TRBJ1-2	.	CASSQGPGAGGGYTF	TGCGCCAGCAGCCAAGGACCCGGGGCCGGTGGTGGCTACACCTTC
TRBV19	.	TRBJ1-4	.	CASSNYRVGDEKLFF	TGTGCCAGTAGTAACTACAGGGTAGGGGATGAAAAACTGTTTTTT
TRBV4-2	.	TRBJ2-5	.	CASSQEGMARYF	TGTGCCAGCAGCCAAGAAGGGATGGCCCGGTACTTC
TRBV6-1	.	TRBJ2-5	TRBD2	CATTLAGLETQYF	TGTGCCACTACACTAGCGGGACTAGAGACCCAGTACTTC
TRBV19	.	TRBJ1-5	.	CASSIGTQGWRNQPQHF	TGTGCCAGTAGTATAGGAACACAGGGATGGCGCAATCAGCCCCAGCATTTT
TRBV5-6	.	TRBJ1-2	.	CASSSQPGGYTF	TGTGCCAGCAGCTCCCAACCGGGCGGCTACACCTTC
TRBV20-1	.	TRBJ2-1	.	CSALHNEQFF	TGCAGTGCTCTCCACAATGAGCAGTTCTTC
TRBV10-2	once	TRBJ2-7	.	CASSPGYEQYF	TGCGCCAGCAGCCCAGGCTACGAGCAGTACTTC
TRBV5-6	few	TRBJ2-7	TRBD1	CASSSGQGFYHEQYF	TGTGCCAGCAGCTCCGGACAGGGCTTTTACCACGAGCAGTACTTC
TRBV28	.	TRBJ1-4	.	CASSPTAAQGREKLFF	TGTGCCAGCAGTCCCACAGCGGCACAGGGTCGAGAAAAACTGTTTTTT
TRBV6-4	.	TRBJ2-7	TRBD1	CASSDVAGGEQYF	TGTGCCAGCAGTGACGTGGCAGGGGGCGAGCAGTACTTC
TRBV27	.	TRBJ1-2	.	CASSLEGWGDYGYTF	TGTGCCAGCAGTTTGGAGGGGTGGGGGGACTATGGCTACACCTTC
TRBV19	.	TRBJ2-1	.	CASSPEGSYEQFF	TGTGCCAGTAGCCCCGAGGGTTCCTATGAGCAGTTCTTC
TRBV2	once	TRBJ2-2	.	CASGGLPNTGELFF	TGTGCCAGCGGTGGACTACCGAACACCGGGGAGCTGTTTTTT
TRBV28	once	TRBJ2-2	TRBD2	CASSSPGLAGRTGELFF	TGTGCCAGCAGTTCTCCGGGACTAGCGGGCCGCACCGGGGAGCTGTTTTTT